In its sample, the clone carrying this TCR delta chain was seen many times. A much larger clone differs by one base, so this may be a read error. The sample holds other DNA sequences that translate to the same CDR3. Germline assignment: CDR1 NSMFDY and CDR2 ISSIKDK. The CDR3 has 14 residues. This specimen comes from a study of gamma-delta chains in newborns, infants, children. Background on the study: Microbial exposure reportedly drives polyclonal innate γδ T cell expansion after birth.

TCRdb reapplied CATT to the reads. Of more than 3,500 delta-chain clones listed, roughly 2.1% are singletons. The sequence came from a child who was a newborn, infant or young child, either healthy, febrile or measles-vaccinated (not recorded which). V and J are TRAV29/DV5 and TRDJ1; possible D gene TRDD3, 5 bases. The sample comprised blood. The CDR3 sequence is CAASARWGLDKLIF. The CDR3 DNA reads as TGCGCAGCAAGCGCGCGATGGGGCCTCGATAAACTCATCTTT.